The T cell receptor beta chain described here comes from a study of cytomegalovirus exposure and HLA in healthy donors (dated by TCRdb to the late 2010s). At the level of the whole study: An earlier analysis of fewer than 750 of the donors reported roughly 300 Gb of sequence data and 117 million unique TCR beta sequences obtained from around 170 million T cells. Donor age, sex, ethnicity and CMV serostatus were collected together with the repertoire data. Besides the first cohort of around 700 subjects, a separate validation cohort made up of over 95 different subjects was used. About 330 gigabases of sequencing data and roughly 81 million unique TCR sequences made up an early release that covered 640 HLA-typed donors. In the later analysis, no new phenotypic data were used to find candidate immune exposures; instead, reliance was placed on TCR beta sequences and their occurrence across donors. Across 398 genotyped donors of the cohort, an average of approximately 240,000 unique TCR beta nucleotide sequences per donor were sequenced, and 15% to 20% of those sequences were non-productive. HLA typing included class I and class II loci at four-digit resolution. The study aimed to test whether cataloging public T cell receptors could reveal signatures of past pathogen exposure. In a later analysis, previously published TCR beta repertoires from 666 donors were re-analyzed and high-resolution HLA genotyping was added so that TCR occurrence patterns could be studied. To predict cytomegalovirus infection status, the study combined high-throughput TCR immunosequencing, statistical association of individual TCRs with disease status, and machine learning. An earlier analysis of more than 450 of the donors used high-throughput TCR beta sequencing to judge whether each TCR beta V gene segment behaved as functional or pseudogenic. The number of typed donors differed by locus: about 629-630 for A, B, C, DRB1 and DQB1; 500 to 550 for DQA1; approximately 600 for DPA1; and 450 to 480 for DPB1. Of the 300 to 500 genotyped donors, 65% to 90% were placed in the genetic ancestry cluster associated with self-reported Caucasian donors. A later genetic analysis took genome-wide SNP genotypes for about three fifths of the 666 donors and used that subset as a discovery cohort. Every repertoire in the discovery cohort had been generated on one and the same sequencing platform. Roughly 5 DR-DQ haplotypes were handled as single units for association and clustering, since linkage in the cohort was strong. The T cell repertoires of roughly 660 subjects were profiled by immunosequencing and related to cytomegalovirus serostatus. General findings and caveats noted by the study authors: According to a later analysis, parvovirus B19, influenza, CMV and Epstein-Barr virus appeared linked to several top co-occurrence clusters. This cohort had only TCR beta chains sequenced, and the lack of alpha or paired-chain data limited which features could be detected. A later genetic analysis associated a missense DCLRE1C variant with V-gene and J-gene trimming of TCR beta chains, and an independent cohort replicated the association. Across donors, most TCR sequences were observed very rarely, whereas some public TCRs were present in many individuals. Three of the identified cytomegalovirus-associated TCR beta chains were confirmed in vitro to be specific for cytomegalovirus antigens. A further reported finding was that TCR beta sequences accurately predicted the HLA-A and HLA-B alleles for most subjects in the first cohort. Seventeen rarely observed V segments, including chromosome 9 orphons, were excluded from the earlier analysis of a few hundred of the donors because counts were too low. In an earlier analysis of around 600 of the donors, most TCR beta V segments were observed in productive rearrangements about 87% or about 30% of the time, broadly matching IMGT annotations. Strong co-occurrence of HLA alleles, especially DR and DQ, made assigning TCR associations to individual alleles difficult. The study listed 150 to 200 TCR beta chains as associated with cytomegalovirus. A later analysis found that most CMV-associated TCR beta chains appeared HLA-restricted, with HLA associations seemingly driven largely by CMV exposure. For the cohort, immune exposure information was limited to CMV serostatus. The classifier was reported to diagnose cytomegalovirus status with high specificity and sensitivity in both the original cohort and the validation cohort. Roughly uniform sequencing depth across donors was assumed in presence/absence analyses, although this assumption may not hold. Compared with equally common non-associated chains, HLA-associated TCR beta chains in a later analysis were more clonally expanded and had lower generation probabilities. Because HLA typing was missing for some donors at each locus, association tests included only the typed subset. The sequencing pipeline was judged likely to have produced a cluster of highly shared sequence variants as a technical artifact. Because the 87-base-pair reads could not distinguish some IMGT-functional V segments, including TRBV6-2 and TRBV6-3, those segments were excluded. The authors suggested that the approach could potentially be generalized to other disease states and immunological phenotypes. A later analysis found that TCR association rates varied across HLA loci, with DRB1 alleles showing the most associated TCRs and HLA-C alleles the fewest. According to a later genetic analysis, donors in an Asian-associated ancestry cluster had fewer N-insertions in productive TCRs than the approximately 700-donor mean. A later analysis associated about 16,000 TCR beta sequences with specific HLA alleles at a false discovery rate of 0.05. Correlated functional status among segregating V segments might reflect linkage disequilibrium, but an unknown experimental factor could not be ruled out.

In total, just over 650 healthy bone marrow donors made up the cohort. At the time of sampling, every cohort member was nominally healthy, though immune exposures that went unrecorded were likely present. The donor was CMV seropositive and was included in the group of approximately 300 seropositive cohort members. Each donor provided a peripheral blood sample, and peripheral blood mononuclear cells were used for TCR beta sequencing. The Qiagen DNeasy Blood Extraction Kit was used to extract genomic DNA from the blood cell samples. Library prep was done by the immunoSEQ multiplex PCR assay. For the multiplex PCR, a mixture combining 60 forward primers for TCR Vbeta segments and 13 reverse primers for TCR Jbeta segments was used. The CDR3 region of rearranged TCR beta genes was amplified from genomic DNA by a multiplex PCR assay. Amplified TCR beta libraries were sequenced as 87-base-pair reads on the Illumina HiSeq System. As for how the authors treated the data: In a later analysis, some 80 million unique TCR beta chains were counted across the approximately 670 repertoires, and roughly 11 million of these chains were shared by at least two donors. A nearest-neighbor algorithm error-corrected the raw reads and collapsed the reads into unique sequences, merging closely related sequences to remove PCR and sequencing errors. To assign V, D and J gene segments, CDR3 sequences were aligned to IMGT reference sequences. For a sequence to be retained, a match of at least six nucleotides was required to both a V gene segment and a J gene segment. A rearrangement was called productive if the CDR3 had no stop codons and remained in frame with V and J, and every other rearrangement was called non-productive. CDR3 was defined by IMGT convention, running from the second conserved V-encoded cysteine to the conserved J-encoded phenylalanine. Sequences without an unambiguous match to a single V gene segment were excluded from the earlier analysis of about 630 of the donors. In an earlier analysis of 587 of the donors, a V segment was called functional when productive rearrangements were above 56.7%, and segregating when the standard deviation between donors exceeded 5%. To diagnose cytomegalovirus status from the catalog of TCR beta chain sequences, a statistical classification framework was built. V and J gene assignment, in a later analysis, came from comparing TCR nucleotide sequences with IMGT/GENE-DB human TR gene sequences. The TCRdist pipeline was used in a later analysis to assign CDR3 sequences and most-parsimonious VDJ recombination scenarios. In a later analysis, every TCR beta chain was defined by the combination of its CDR3 amino acid sequence and its V-gene family, and reads without a unique V-gene family were dropped. As a way to deal with suspected cross-contamination and a sequencing artifact, a later analysis dropped approximately 590 nucleotide sequences that were highly shared and had low generation probability. In a later analysis, a clonal expansion index was calculated for each public chain from normalized within-repertoire ranks of inferred template counts. In a later analysis, generation probabilities were computed using a VDJ recombination model fitted to out-of-frame rearrangements, and the results were checked against IGoR. In a later analysis, hypergeometric tests were used to score TCR-TCR, TCR-HLA and TCR-CMV co-occurrence, with a repertoire-size bias correction applied to TCR pairs. False discovery rates were estimated in a later analysis by permuting HLA or CMV assignments 20 times. A later analysis grouped co-occurring TCRs with DBSCAN, adding TCRdist sequence similarity when clustering within HLA-allele-positive subsets. Repertoires with fewer than 30,000 or more than 120,000 public chains were left out of co-occurrence clustering, as were four to six repertoires with anomalous nucleotide sharing. TCRdb stores this immuneACCESS table with in-frame sequences only. Part of the clones is absent; in the studies checked, under half of the shortfall reflects unresolved V genes, and no reason is known for the rest. Clone size and V and J calls were adopted from that table, with D and trimming inferred from the DNA. Here the sample has 100,000 to 150,000 clones; around two thirds occur a single time. The ten biggest clones cover 4.5% to 5% of the sample.

The germline V and J ends show losses of 7 bases and 7 bases respectively, and no gene match explains 3 bases of the junction. Measured from the cysteine to the phenylalanine, the CDR3 is 12 residues long. Of all the DNA, just the CDR3 is kept, 36 bases in frame from base 1. CDR1 and CDR2 are read off the germline V gene (reference sequence) as PRHDT and FYEKMQ. A word on this clone: This clone's antigen is unknown. The record has no base qualities; no much larger clone is one base away.

Material: PBMCs. Rearrangement joined TRBV13 to TRBJ2-2, with 7 bases aligning to TRBD1. This TCR was sampled from a man aged 55-75 years in good health and CMV-seropositive. The CDR3 loop reads CASTNRGGELFF. The DNA sequence reads TGTGCCAGCACCAACAGGGGCGGGGAGCTGTTTTTT. The reference TRBV13 and TRBJ2-2 proteins fill in what lies around the CDR3, so the full variable domain reads AAGVIQSPRHLIKEKRETATLKCYPIPRHDTVYWYQQGPGQDPQFLISFYEKMQSDKGSIPDRFSAQQFSDYHSELNMSSLELGDSALYFCASTNRGGELFFGEGSRLTVL.